The next 18 T cell receptor beta chains were all read from a single sample in a study of shared clonotypes between healthy human individuals. Generated by immunoSEQ multiplex PCR, the TCRdb table keeps only in-frame clones and is missing some. The sample lists about a million clones; about 75% were seen once. Sequenced sample: memory CD4+ T cells sorted from blood. Subset meaning: CD45RA-negative fraction. The receptors shown here come from a man younger than 35 in good health.

This chain links TRBV25-1 with TRBJ2-1, with 7 bases identical to TRBD2. Trimming removed 3 bases from V and 7 bases from J; junction bases left unmatched: 6. There are 14 residues in the CDR3. Germline-derived CDR1 and CDR2 are MGHDK and SYGVNS. CDR3 sequence: CASSEAGVGNEQFF. The CDR3 bases are TGTGCCAGCAGTGAGGCGGGAGTGGGGAATGAGCAGTTCTTC.

As to this clone: Other DNA sequences in this specimen translate into the identical CDR3. The V and J genes are TRBV19 and TRBJ1-2, with 9 nucleotides matching TRBD1. This CDR3 is built from 14 residues. V shed 3 bases and J 2 bases; nucleotides not matched to a gene: 1. Looked up from germline, CDR1 is LNHDA and CDR2 is SQIVND (reference sequence). Here the CDR3 reads CASSIGQGNYGYTF. The CDR3 DNA reads as TGTGCCAGTAGTATCGGACAGGGGAACTATGGCTACACCTTC. The variable domain in full, with the rest retrieved from reference TRBV19 and TRBJ1-2, is DGGITQSPKYLFRKEGQNVTLSCEQNLNHDAMYWYRQDPGQGLRLIYYSQIVNDFQKGDIAEGYSVSREKKESFPLTVTSAQKNPTAFYLCASSIGQGNYGYTFGSGTRLTVV.

J is TRBJ2-1 and V is TRBV7-8; 12 bases match TRBD2. Trimming took 4 bases from V and 4 from J; bases not matched to a gene: 2. Germline V gene lookup returns CDR1 SGHVS and CDR2 FQNEAQ. The CDR3 totals 15 residues. CDR3 amino acids: CASSSSGRAYNEQFF. In DNA form, the CDR3 reads TGTGCCAGCAGCTCTAGCGGGAGGGCATACAATGAGCAGTTCTTC.

This clone was seen a single time. The rearrangement uses TRBV2 and TRBJ2-2, with TRBD2 matching over 11 bases. The CDR3 extends over 16 amino acids. The V segment lost 6 bases and the J segment 1 base; nucleotides outside the gene matches: 4. The germline gives CDR1 SNHLY, CDR2 FYNNEI. The CDR3 sequence: CASRKGLAENTGELFF. The CDR3, as DNA: TGTGCCAGCAGGAAGGGACTAGCGGAGAACACCGGGGAGCTGTTTTTT.

This chain joins TRBV5-8 and TRBJ2-7; the match to TRBD2 covers 9 bases. The V and J ends lost 5 bases and 2 bases, in that order; junction bases with no gene match: 11. Germline V gene data show CDR1 as SGHTS and CDR2 as YDEGEE. The CDR3 has 16 residues. The CDR3 sequence is CASSLRREGGTYEQYF. Written as DNA, the CDR3 is TGTGCCAGCAGTCTCAGGCGGGAGGGTGGCACCTACGAGCAGTACTTC.

The chain uses TRBV10-3 and TRBJ2-2; 8 bases map to TRBD1. Germline V CDR1 and CDR2: ENHRY, SYGVKD. This CDR3 comprises 15 residues. V shed 7 bases and J 3 bases; nucleotides not matched to a gene: 7. The CDR3 DNA sequence: TGTGCCATCACCCCCACAGGGGGAGACACCGGGGAGCTGTTTTTT. It yields the protein CAITPTGGDTGELFF.

J is TRBJ2-3 and V is TRBV10-3; TRBD1 might be the D (7 bases). This CDR3 region has 13 residues. Germline V gene data show CDR1 as ENHRY and CDR2 as SYGVKD. The V and J ends lost 10 bases and 5 bases respectively, with 16 bases between them. CDR3 DNA sequence: TGTGCCACCTCACAGGGGAGGATAGATACGCAGTATTTT. Translating it yields CATSQGRIDTQYF.

The chain combines TRBV7-2 with TRBJ2-1; 8 positions agree with TRBD2. This CDR3 has 15 amino acids. V lost 1 base to trimming and J lost 6 bases; unmatched junction nucleotides: 5. CDR1 SGHTA and CDR2 FQGNSA come from the germline V gene. CDR3 protein: CASSLVGGRINEQFF. DNA for the CDR3: TGTGCCAGCAGCTTAGTTGGCGGGAGGATCAATGAGCAGTTCTTC.

There are a few counts of this clone. The chain employs TRBV4-1 and TRBJ2-4; no definite D call. Germline CDR1 reads MGHRA; CDR2 reads YSYEKL. The CDR3 spans 14 residues. V shed 4 bases and J shed 6 bases, with 13 bases lying between them. CDR3 in DNA: TGCGCCAGCAGCCCATTCGGCCCCTTAAACATTCAGTACTTC. This codes for CASSPFGPLNIQYF.

There are a few counts of this clone. Germline is not matched at one junction end, which may reflect a read error. The rearrangement joins TRBV19 to TRBJ2-3, with 9 bases that match TRBD2. Germline CDR1 and CDR2: LNHDA and SQIVND (reference sequence). CDR3 length: 14 amino acids. The CDR3 reads CARSSGRGADTQYF. The DNA of the CDR3 is TGTGCCAGAAGTAGCGGGAGAGGGGCAGATACGCAGTATTTT.

The CDR3 DNA is TGTGCCTGGAGTGTAGGCCCCGCTCCCCGAAACATTCAGTACTTC. Encoded protein: CAWSVGPAPRNIQYF. V gene TRBV30 combines with J gene TRBJ2-4; D is undetermined. The CDR3 is 15 amino acids. Germline V gene data show CDR1 as GTSNPN and CDR2 as SVGIG (reference sequence). V shed 0 bases and J shed 6 bases, with 15 bases lying between them.

The J gene is TRBJ2-3, the V gene TRBV10-3, with 7 bases fitting TRBD1. The CDR3 length is 14 residues. Germline CDR1 reads ENHRY; CDR2 reads SYGVKD. After removal of 4 bases from V and 5 bases from J, the junction contained 6 bases not matched to a gene. The CDR3 region is CAISGERGQDTQYF. The DNA for the CDR3 is TGTGCCATCAGTGGGGAGAGGGGGCAAGATACGCAGTATTTT.

This chain joins TRBV15 and TRBJ2-7, with 7 bases that match TRBD1. After removal of 0 bases from V and 5 bases from J, the junction contained 10 bases not matched to a gene. The CDR3 is made up of 16 amino acids. Germline V gene sequence: CDR1 LNHNV, CDR2 YYDKDF (reference sequence). The CDR3 here is CATSRDLSSGGHEQYF. CDR3 DNA sequence: TGTGCCACCAGCAGAGATCTTAGTTCAGGGGGTCACGAGCAGTACTTC.

The DNA for the CDR3 is TGTGCCAGCAGGACCGGGGGCGAGGGTCAGCCCCAGCATTTT. Amino acid sequence: CASRTGGEGQPQHF. The chain links TRBV28 to TRBJ1-5; D is perhaps TRBD1 (6 bases). Germline V gene data show CDR1 as MDHEN and CDR2 as SYDVKM. With 6 bases removed from V and 6 bases from J, the gap between germline ends came to 15 bases. The CDR3 runs to 14 residues.

V usage is TRBV14 and J usage is TRBJ1-6, with D hard to call. V was trimmed by 1 base and J by 8 bases, leaving 6 bases between them. Germline V lookup: CDR1 SGHDN, CDR2 FVKESK. The CDR3 extends over 13 amino acids. CDR3 sequence reads: CASSQGWYSPLHF. The CDR3 DNA is TGTGCCAGCAGCCAAGGCTGGTATTCACCCCTCCACTTT.

Of note for this clone: Other DNA sequences in this specimen translate into the identical CDR3. The V gene is TRBV9, the J gene TRBJ2-3; no clear D gene. V was pared by 0 bases and J by 0 bases, with 8 bases between. The germline V gene encodes CDR1 SGDLS and CDR2 YYNGEE. The CDR3 sequence is 15 residues long. The CDR3 DNA reads TGTGCCAGCAGCGTAGGCCAAACAAGCACAGATACGCAGTATTTT. Amino acid sequence: CASSVGQTSTDTQYF.

The chain is built from TRBV5-6 and TRBJ2-5; 7 bases are shared with TRBD2. In germline, CDR1 is SGHDT, CDR2 YYEEEE. The CDR3 is made up of 13 amino acids. The ends lost 4 bases at V and 7 bases at J; junction bases unmatched: 7. CDR3 coding DNA: TGTGCCAGCAGCGAACGGGGGGTAGGGACCCAGTACTTC. It specifies CASSERGVGTQYF.

The chain has TRBV27 and TRBJ1-1; 10 bases agree with TRBD1. With V trimmed by 6 bases and J by 2 bases, 6 bases remained unmatched. Germline V lookup: CDR1 MNHEY, CDR2 SMNVEV (reference sequence). This CDR3 spans 15 amino acids. The CDR3 nucleotides are TGTGCCAGCAGACGACAGGGGGCGGGAAACACTGAAGCTTTCTTT. This gives the protein CASRRQGAGNTEAFF.